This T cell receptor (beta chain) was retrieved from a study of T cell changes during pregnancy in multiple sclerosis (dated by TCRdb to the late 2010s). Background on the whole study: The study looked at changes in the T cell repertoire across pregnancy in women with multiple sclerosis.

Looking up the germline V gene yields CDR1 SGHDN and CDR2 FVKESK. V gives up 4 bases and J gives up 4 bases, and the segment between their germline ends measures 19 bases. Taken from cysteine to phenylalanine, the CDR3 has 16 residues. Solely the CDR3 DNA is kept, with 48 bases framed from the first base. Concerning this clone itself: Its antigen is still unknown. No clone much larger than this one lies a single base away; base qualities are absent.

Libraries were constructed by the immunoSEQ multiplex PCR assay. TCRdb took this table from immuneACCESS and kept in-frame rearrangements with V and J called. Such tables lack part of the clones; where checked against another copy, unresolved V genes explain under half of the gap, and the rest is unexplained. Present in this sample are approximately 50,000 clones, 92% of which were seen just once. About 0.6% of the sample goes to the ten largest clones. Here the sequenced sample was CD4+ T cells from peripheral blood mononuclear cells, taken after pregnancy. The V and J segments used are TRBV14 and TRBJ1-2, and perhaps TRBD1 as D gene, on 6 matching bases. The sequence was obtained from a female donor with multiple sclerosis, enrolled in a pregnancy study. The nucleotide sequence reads TGTGCCAGCAGCCGACTCAGGATGACAGGCTCCTATGGCTACACCTTC. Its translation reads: CASSRLRMTGSYGYTF. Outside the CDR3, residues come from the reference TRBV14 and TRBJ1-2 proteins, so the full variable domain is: EAGVTQFPSHSVIEKGQTVTLRCDPISGHDNLYWYRRVMGKEIKFLLHFVKESKQDESGMPNNRFLAERTGGTYSTLKVQPAELEDSGVYFCASSRLRMTGSYGYTFGSGTRLTVV.